Included here is one TCR beta chain sequence, with context. Its antigen is unknown. The data were taken from a study of beta chain features in type 1 diabetes. Study-wide context: The examined sorted cells totaled over 85,000,000 across samples. The study, taken as a whole, reports: Amplification by PCR could prefer shorter templates, with the same effect in patients and controls.

Of the isolated RNA, all was reverse transcribed, and so the sequenced material was expressed TCRB transcripts. Roughly 3.5 million reads per sample on average were obtained from naive, central memory and regulatory T cell samples. Sequencing was performed with immunoSEQ multiplex PCR; in TCRdb, only in-frame clones are kept and a portion is missing. Found here are some 220,000 clones, under 13% of them singletons; the top ten hold roughly 1.4%. Isolation of CD4+ naive, central memory, regulatory and stem cell-like memory cells was achieved by sorting via CD45RO/CCR7/CD25/CD127/CD95/CD27. Germline loops: CDR1 SGDLS, CDR2 YYNGEE. Trimming left V 4 bases short and J 0 bases short, with 17 bases between. CDR3 length equals 16 residues.

This TCR was sampled from a man between 18 and 29 years old in good health. Material for sequencing was central memory CD4+ T cells from blood. The genes are TRBV9 and TRBJ2-7; possibly TRBD1 for D (6 bases). The CDR3 region has the DNA TGTGCCAGCAGCCCCGATCCGGGACATCCCTCCTACGAGCAGTACTTC. Protein: CASSPDPGHPSYEQYF. The full variable domain, in which reference TRBV9 and TRBJ2-7 provide the parts outside the CDR3, is DSGVTQTPKHLITATGQRVTLRCSPRSGDLSVYWYQQSLDQGLQFLIQYYNGEERAKGNILERFSAQQFPDLHSELNLSSLELGDSALYFCASSPDPGHPSYEQYFGPGTRLTVT.